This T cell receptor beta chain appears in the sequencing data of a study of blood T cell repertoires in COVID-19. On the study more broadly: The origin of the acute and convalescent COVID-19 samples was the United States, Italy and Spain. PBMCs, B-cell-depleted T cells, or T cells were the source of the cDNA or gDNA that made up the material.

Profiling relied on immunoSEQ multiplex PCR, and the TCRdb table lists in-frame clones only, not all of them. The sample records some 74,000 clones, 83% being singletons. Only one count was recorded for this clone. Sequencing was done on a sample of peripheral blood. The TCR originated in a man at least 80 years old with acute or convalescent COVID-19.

Here the CDR3 DNA reads TGTGCCAGCAGTTACCCCCTACCCTATGGCTACACCTTC. This sequence encodes CASSYPLPYGYTF. J is TRBJ1-2 and V is TRBV6-4; D ambiguous. In germline, CDR1 is MRHNA, CDR2 SNTAGT. The CDR3 runs to 13 residues. The ends were cut back, 5 bases at V and 4 bases at J, with 11 bases in the middle.